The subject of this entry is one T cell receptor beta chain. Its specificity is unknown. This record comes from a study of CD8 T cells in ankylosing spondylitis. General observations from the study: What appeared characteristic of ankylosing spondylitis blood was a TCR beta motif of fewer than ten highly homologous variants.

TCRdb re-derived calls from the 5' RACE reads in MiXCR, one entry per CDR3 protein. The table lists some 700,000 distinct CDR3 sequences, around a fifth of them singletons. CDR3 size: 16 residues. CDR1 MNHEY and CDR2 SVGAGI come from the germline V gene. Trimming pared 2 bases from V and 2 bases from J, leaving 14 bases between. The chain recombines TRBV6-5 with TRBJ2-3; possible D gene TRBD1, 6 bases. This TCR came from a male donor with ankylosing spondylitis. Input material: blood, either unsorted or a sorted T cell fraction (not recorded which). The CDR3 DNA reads TGTGCCAGCAGTTACCGGCCGACAGGAAACACAGATACGCAGTATTTT. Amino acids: CASSYRPTGNTDTQYF.